Presented here are 2 T cell receptor beta chains from one specimen sequenced in a study of control samples from healthy donors and cancer patients (TCRdb year 2020). Libraries were built with the immunoSEQ multiplex PCR assay. TCRdb re-hosts the immuneACCESS table, in-frame sequences only. Its copies lack some clones; in the studies checked, an unresolved V gene accounts for under half of them, and the cause for the rest is not known. This sample lists roughly 160,000 clones; roughly 95% were detected once. The ten most abundant clones make up under 1.2% of the sample. Sequencing was performed on blood. Receptors were obtained from a woman in her 30s in good health.

This chain joins TRBV28 and TRBJ2-7; TRBD1 is a possible D gene (5 bases). V gave up 6 bases and J gave up 2 bases, with 14 bases separating them. The V gene's germline CDR1 is MDHEN and CDR2 SYDVKM. There are 14 residues in the CDR3. The CDR3 region is CASREGVRTYEQYF. In nucleotides, the CDR3 is TGTGCCAGCAGAGAAGGGGTTCGCACCTACGAGCAGTACTTC.

This chain uses TRBV4-1 with TRBJ2-5, with D possibly TRBD2 on 5 matching bases. The CDR3 runs 15 residues. The germline CDR1 and CDR2 sequences are MGHRA and YSYEKL. The germline V and J ends were trimmed by 3 bases and 5 bases, with 16 bases remaining between them. CDR3 sequence: CASSQSSHWRETQYF. Written as DNA, the CDR3 is TGCGCCAGCAGCCAGAGTTCCCATTGGAGGGAGACCCAGTACTTC.